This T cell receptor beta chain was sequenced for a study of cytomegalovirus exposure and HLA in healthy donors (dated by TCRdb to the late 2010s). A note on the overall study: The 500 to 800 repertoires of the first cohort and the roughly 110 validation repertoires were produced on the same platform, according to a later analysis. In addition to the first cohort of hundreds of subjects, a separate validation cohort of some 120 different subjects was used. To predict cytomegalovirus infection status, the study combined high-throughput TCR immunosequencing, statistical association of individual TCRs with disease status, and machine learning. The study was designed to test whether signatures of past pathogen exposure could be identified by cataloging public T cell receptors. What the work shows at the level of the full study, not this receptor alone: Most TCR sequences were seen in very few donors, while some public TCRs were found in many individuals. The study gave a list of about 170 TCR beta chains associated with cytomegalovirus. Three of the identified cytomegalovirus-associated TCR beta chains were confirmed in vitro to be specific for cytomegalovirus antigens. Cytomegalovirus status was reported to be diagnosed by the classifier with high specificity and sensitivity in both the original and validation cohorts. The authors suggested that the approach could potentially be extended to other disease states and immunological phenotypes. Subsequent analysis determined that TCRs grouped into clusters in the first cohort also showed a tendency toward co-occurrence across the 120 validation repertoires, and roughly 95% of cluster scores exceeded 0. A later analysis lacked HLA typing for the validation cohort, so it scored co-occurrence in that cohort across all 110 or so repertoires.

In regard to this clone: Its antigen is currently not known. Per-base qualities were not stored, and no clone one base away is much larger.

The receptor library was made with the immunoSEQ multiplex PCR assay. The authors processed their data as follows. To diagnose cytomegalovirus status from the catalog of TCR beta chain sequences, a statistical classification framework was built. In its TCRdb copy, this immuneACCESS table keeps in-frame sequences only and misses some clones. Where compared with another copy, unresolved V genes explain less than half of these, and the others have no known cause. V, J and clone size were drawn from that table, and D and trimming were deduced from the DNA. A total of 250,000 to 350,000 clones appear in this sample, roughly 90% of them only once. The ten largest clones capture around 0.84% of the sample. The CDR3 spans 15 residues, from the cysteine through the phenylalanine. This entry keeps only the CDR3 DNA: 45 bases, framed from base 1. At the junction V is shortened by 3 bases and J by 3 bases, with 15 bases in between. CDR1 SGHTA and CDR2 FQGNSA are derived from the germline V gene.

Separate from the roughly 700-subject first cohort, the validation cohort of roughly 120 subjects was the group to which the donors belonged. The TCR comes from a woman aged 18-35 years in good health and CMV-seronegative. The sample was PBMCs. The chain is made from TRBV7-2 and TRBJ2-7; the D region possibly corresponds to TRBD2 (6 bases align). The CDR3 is CASSFGTGLNYEQYF. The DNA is TGTGCCAGCAGCTTCGGGACTGGGTTGAACTACGAGCAGTACTTC.